These 30 T cell receptor beta chains were sequenced from one sample in a study of blood T cells in healthy people across ages. A second PCR, run for about 7 to 12 cycles, used a sample-barcoded 5' primer plus a J-beta primer mix. TCRdb passed the 5' RACE reads through MiXCR, listing each CDR3 protein once. The table lists nearly 1 million distinct CDR3 sequences, roughly 51% of them singletons. The specimen sequenced was blood. These receptors originate from a woman aged 55-70 years in good health.

The chain combines TRBV29-1 with TRBJ2-1; a weak D match, TRBD1 (6 bases). TRBJ2-7 matches the DNA end more closely, so the J call is doubtful. This CDR3 is built from 16 residues. Looked up from germline, CDR1 is SQVTM and CDR2 is ANQGSEA. The CDR3 DNA is TGCAGCGCCATAGATACCAGGGGAAACTCCTACAATGAGCAGTACTTC. It codes for CSAIDTRGNSYNEQYF.

The gene calls are TRBV4-3 and TRBJ2-7, with D perhaps TRBD1 or TRBD2 (5 bases each). V gave up 2 bases and J gave up 6 bases, with 11 bases separating them. This CDR3 has 13 amino acids. CDR1 LGHNA and CDR2 YSLEER come from the germline V gene. CDR3 sequence: CASSQQGTGEQYF. CDR3 DNA: TGCGCCAGCAGCCAACAAGGGACGGGCGAGCAGTACTTC.

The rearrangement links TRBV20-1 to TRBJ2-1, with 12 nucleotides matching TRBD2. This CDR3 is 19 amino acids long. Germline V gene sequence: CDR1 DFQATT, CDR2 SNEGSKA (reference sequence). V was clipped by 2 bases and J by 9 bases; unmatched bases: 20. This CDR3 is CSARRSGTRRLAGVFEQFF. In DNA, the CDR3 is TGCAGTGCTAGACGGTCGGGCACTCGGCGACTAGCGGGAGTGTTTGAGCAGTTCTTC.

This chain connects TRBV28 to TRBJ2-5; 7 bases align to TRBD1. This CDR3 has 13 amino acids. Germline loops: CDR1 MDHEN, CDR2 SYDVKM. The V gene end was trimmed by 6 bases and the J gene end by 3 bases; junction bases not matched to a gene: 4. The CDR3: CASRDRAKETQYF. For the CDR3, the DNA is TGTGCCAGCAGAGACAGGGCCAAAGAGACCCAGTACTTC.

This clonotype was seen a handful of times. V and J are TRBV18 and TRBJ2-4, with D hard to call. The germline CDR1 and CDR2 sequences are KGHSH and LQKENI. V lost 3 bases to trimming and J lost 8 bases, with 11 bases between them. This CDR3 comprises 13 residues. The CDR3 here is CASSPGLEYIQYF. CDR3 bases: TGTGCCAGCTCACCGGGGTTAGAGTACATTCAGTACTTC.

This clonotype appeared many times. CDR3 residues: CASSLGGGHYNEQFF. In DNA, the CDR3 is TGTGCCAGCAGCTTAGGGGGCGGGCACTACAATGAGCAGTTCTTC. This chain links TRBV7-8 with TRBJ2-1; either TRBD1 or TRBD2 may fit D (5 bases each). The CDR3 contains 15 residues. Trimming took 1 base from V and 3 from J, leaving 10 bases between them. Germline V gene sequence: CDR1 SGHVS, CDR2 FQNEAQ.

The J gene is TRBJ1-2, the V gene TRBV5-1, with D perhaps TRBD1 (5 bases). The CDR3 spans 15 residues. Trimming stripped 3 bases from V and 9 bases from J, with 21 bases between. Per the germline V gene, CDR1 is SGHRS and CDR2 is YFSETQ. The CDR3 spells CASSWQDSGLGSYTF. The CDR3 nucleotides read TGCGCCAGCAGCTGGCAAGACAGCGGATTAGGGAGCTACACCTTC.

Only a few counts were recorded for this clonotype. The genes are TRBV20-1 and TRBJ2-3, with D unclear. Germline values: CDR1 DFQATT, CDR2 SNEGSKA (reference sequence). The ends were cut back, 0 bases at V and 0 bases at J, with 10 bases in the middle. The CDR3 loop spans 15 amino acids. The CDR3 loop reads CSARDGVTSTDTQYF. CDR3 in DNA: TGCAGTGCTAGAGATGGGGTGACCAGCACAGATACGCAGTATTTT.

The chain recombines TRBV5-1 with TRBJ2-3, with TRBD2 as a possible D gene (5 bases). The V gene's germline CDR1 is SGHRS and CDR2 YFSETQ. The CDR3 covers 15 residues. The germline V and J ends were trimmed by 6 bases and 2 bases, with 16 bases remaining between them. The CDR3 sequence is CASTTQGGSTDTQYF. In DNA, the CDR3 is TGCGCCAGCACTACCCAAGGAGGATCCACAGATACGCAGTATTTT.

V gene TRBV20-1 combines with J gene TRBJ2-3; 16 nucleotides align to TRBD2. CDR1 DFQATT and CDR2 SNEGSKA come from the germline V gene (reference sequence). This CDR3 spans 17 amino acids. V lost 5 bases, J lost 1 base, and 6 bases stayed unmatched. CDR3 amino acids: CSAGAGTSGRGTDTQYF. CDR3 DNA: TGCAGTGCTGGGGCCGGGACTAGCGGGAGGGGCACAGATACGCAGTATTTT.

This clonotype was recorded many times. The V gene is TRBV7-9, the J gene TRBJ2-7; unclear D gene. The V end lost 6 bases, the J end lost 0 bases, and 6 bases lay between the germline ends. This CDR3 has 12 amino acids. Germline CDR1 SEHNR, CDR2 FQNEAQ (reference sequence). The chain's CDR3 is CASSFGSYEQYF. DNA of the CDR3: TGTGCCAGCAGTTTCGGCTCCTACGAGCAGTACTTC.

In the case of this clonotype: With a much larger clone just one base away, this may be a read error. This chain connects TRBV4-1 to TRBJ2-1; D call uncertain. This CDR3 comprises 15 residues. V was clipped by 1 base and J by 13 bases, with 20 bases between them. CDR1 is MGHRA and CDR2 is YSYEKL in the germline V gene. The CDR3: CASSQAPVVQETQFF. CDR3 DNA: TGCGCCAGCAGCCAAGCCCCCGTTGTCCAAGAGACCCAGTTCTTC.

This clonotype was seen a few times. The V call is TRBV27, the J call TRBJ2-4; D is unresolved. Germline-derived CDR1 and CDR2 are MNHEY and SMNVEV (reference sequence). The CDR3 sequence is 15 residues long. The germline V and J ends were trimmed by 6 bases and 0 bases, with 12 bases remaining between them. The chain's CDR3 is CASSQRLLAKNIQYF. The CDR3 coding sequence is TGTGCCAGCAGCCAACGGTTATTAGCCAAAAACATTCAGTACTTC.

This clonotype has a handful of counts. The J gene is TRBJ1-1, the V gene TRBV7-9, with 8 bases lining up with TRBD1. The germline CDR1 and CDR2 sequences are SEHNR and FQNEAQ (reference sequence). Germline trimming cut 5 bases from V and 2 bases from J; bases unmatched to any gene: 7. This CDR3 has 15 amino acids. Written as DNA, the CDR3 is TGTGCCAGCAGCAGTAAGGGACAGGTCAACACTGAAGCTTTCTTT. Its translation is CASSSKGQVNTEAFF.

The table lists this clonotype with a few counts. CDR3 in amino acids: CAISAVLVQETQYF. The CDR3 coding sequence is TGTGCCATCAGTGCAGTTTTAGTTCAAGAGACCCAGTACTTC. The chain uses TRBV10-3 and TRBJ2-5; D uncertain. The CDR3 runs to 14 residues. CDR1 is ENHRY and CDR2 is SYGVKD in the germline V gene. Trimming removed 4 bases from V and 2 bases from J, with 11 bases in between.

CDR3 in amino acids: CASRPRTARFSETQYF. DNA of the CDR3: TGTGCCAGCAGGCCACGGACAGCGAGGTTTTCGGAGACCCAGTACTTC. V usage is TRBV28 and J usage is TRBJ2-5; D might be TRBD1 (6 bases). Germline V CDR1 and CDR2: MDHEN, SYDVKM. The CDR3 spans 16 residues. The V end lost 6 bases, the J end lost 5 bases, and 22 bases lay between the germline ends.

The chain recombines TRBV15 with TRBJ2-5; 9 nucleotides match TRBD2. The DNA end lines up better with TRBJ2-7; the J call may be wrong. Germline CDR1 is LNHNV and CDR2 is YYDKDF (reference sequence). The CDR3 is 16 residues long. CDR3 loop: CATSRDSGLATHEQYF. In DNA form, the CDR3 reads TGTGCCACCAGCAGAGACTCAGGACTAGCGACCCACGAGCAGTACTTC.

V is TRBV25-1 and J is TRBJ2-7; no definite D call. The V and J ends lost 1 base and 5 bases respectively, with 9 bases between them. Per the germline V gene, CDR1 is MGHDK and CDR2 is SYGVNS. The CDR3 loop spans 13 amino acids. DNA for the CDR3: TGTGCCAGCAGTGAATCCCCGACACACGAGCAGTACTTC. Translating it yields CASSESPTHEQYF.

This chain uses TRBV3-1 with TRBJ2-5, with 9 positions matching TRBD2. CDR1 and CDR2 from the germline V gene are LGHDT and YNNKEL (reference sequence). The trim removed 3 bases at V and 11 bases at J, leaving 16 bases unmatched. The CDR3 loop spans 16 amino acids. CDR3 coding DNA: TGTGCCAGCAGCCAGGTAGCGGGAGTCGCAATAAATGAGCAGTACTTC. Translated, it gives CASSQVAGVAINEQYF.

V gene TRBV13 combines with J gene TRBJ2-7; TRBD2 matches at 9 bases. From germline, CDR1 is PRHDT and CDR2 FYEKMQ (reference sequence). V lost 5 bases and J lost 6; bases outside the gene matches: 8. The CDR3 is made up of 14 amino acids. CDR3 sequence: CASSPMVAGVEQYF. The CDR3 DNA follows: TGTGCCAGCAGCCCGATGGTAGCGGGAGTCGAGCAGTACTTC.

The V call is TRBV6-5, the J call TRBJ2-4, with D possibly TRBD1 on 6 matching bases. The V gene lost 5 bases and the J gene lost 9 bases, with 14 bases spanning the gap. The CDR3 runs 13 residues. Germline V gives CDR1 MNHEY, CDR2 SVGAGI. CDR3 nucleotide sequence: TGTGCCAGCAGTAACCCACAGGGTACCATTCAGTACTTC. This sequence encodes CASSNPQGTIQYF.

The CDR3 nucleotides read TGCAGTGCTAGAGTTTCGGCCTCATCCTATAATTCACCCCTCCACTTT. Translating gives CSARVSASSYNSPLHF. The chain couples TRBV20-1 to TRBJ1-6; D unresolved. The CDR3 consists of 16 residues. V lost 1 base and J lost 1, with 11 bases in between. CDR1 is DFQATT, CDR2 SNEGSKA, per germline (reference sequence).

The chain recombines TRBV6-2 or TRBV6-3 with TRBJ2-5; 7 nucleotides match TRBD2. Germline lookup yields CDR1 MNHEY and CDR2 SVGEGT. The CDR3 runs 14 residues. The V gene end was trimmed by 2 bases and the J gene end by 8 bases; junction bases not matched to a gene: 8. CDR3: CASSYDGTKNTQYF. The CDR3 nucleotides read TGTGCCAGCAGTTACGACGGGACTAAGAATACCCAGTACTTC.

CDR3 sequence (DNA): TGCGCCAGCAGCTTGGACGGCGGGAGGGCCTCGGGCACAGATACGCAGTATTTT. The encoded protein is CASSLDGGRASGTDTQYF. The J gene is TRBJ2-3, the V gene TRBV5-1, with 9 positions matching TRBD2. This CDR3 contains 18 residues. Germline trimming cut 0 bases from V and 1 base from J; bases unmatched to any gene: 9. CDR1 and CDR2 (germline): SGHRS, YFSETQ.

The CDR3: CASSDTGTTTYEQYF. The CDR3 coding sequence is TGCGCCAGCAGCGATACCGGGACTACGACCTACGAGCAGTACTTC. The V and J genes are TRBV5-1 and TRBJ2-7; 7 bases are a match to TRBD2. The V and J ends lost 4 bases and 2 bases, in that order; junction bases with no gene match: 9. The CDR3 is 15 residues long. Germline V gene lookup returns CDR1 SGHRS and CDR2 YFSETQ.

The chain has TRBV29-1 and TRBJ2-1; TRBD2 aligns across 7 bases. With V trimmed by 5 bases and J by 8 bases, 9 bases remained unmatched. The CDR3 has 13 amino acids. From germline, CDR1 is SQVTM and CDR2 ANQGSEA. CDR3 DNA: TGCAGCGTTTCAGCGGGCGCGGGGGATGAGCAGTTCTTC. Protein sequence: CSVSAGAGDEQFF.

This clonotype showed up just a few times. V is TRBV29-1 and J is TRBJ2-7, with a tentative D call TRBD1 (5 bases). This CDR3 is 13 amino acids long. In germline, CDR1 is SQVTM, CDR2 ANQGSEA. V lost 4 bases and J lost 4, with 14 bases in between. The CDR3 DNA follows: TGCAGCGTTGGGGGAAGGGGCACGTACGAGCAGTACTTC. Protein sequence: CSVGGRGTYEQYF.

The CDR3 DNA sequence: TGCAGCGTCGGTTCTTCCACAGGGGTACACGAGCAGTACTTC. It yields the protein CSVGSSTGVHEQYF. The chain uses TRBV29-1 and TRBJ2-7, with 7 bases aligning to TRBD1. CDR3 size: 14 residues. Per the germline V gene, CDR1 is SQVTM and CDR2 is ANQGSEA. The V gene end was trimmed by 6 bases and the J gene end by 5 bases; junction bases not matched to a gene: 13.

This clonotype was counted once. The V and J genes are TRBV6-2 or TRBV6-3 and TRBJ2-1; possible D gene TRBD2, 6 bases. CDR1 MNHEY and CDR2 SVGEGT come from the germline V gene. V dropped 6 bases and J dropped 4 bases, with 22 bases sitting between them. The CDR3 has 17 amino acids. CDR3 DNA sequence: TGTGCCAGCAGCAAGAAAATTAGCGGAAGACTTTACAATGAGCAGTTCTTC. It yields the protein CASSKKISGRLYNEQFF.

This clonotype has more than one count but fewer than ten. The V call is TRBV27, the J call TRBJ2-7; TRBD1 or TRBD2 may be the D gene (5 bases each). Trimming left V 2 bases short and J 6 bases short, with 11 bases between. Germline V gene lookup returns CDR1 MNHEY and CDR2 SMNVEV (reference sequence). The CDR3 sequence is 13 residues long. The CDR3 coding sequence is TGTGCCAGCAGTTTACCCGGGACGGCCGAGCAGTACTTC. Residues: CASSLPGTAEQYF.